The following is a T cell receptor beta chain sequence with its context. In the original processing: Using reference gene primer amplification, nucleated cell counts were estimated. Generated by immunoSEQ multiplex PCR, the TCRdb table keeps only in-frame clones and is missing some. V, J and clone size derive from that table, while D and trimming were established from the DNA sequence. The sample yields more than 300,000 clones, 70% to 90% seen once. The J segment lost 0 bases and the V segment lost 5 bases, leaving 4 bases of the junction unmatched. This CDR3 region has 14 residues. Germline V gene sequence: CDR1 GTSNPN, CDR2 SVGIG (reference sequence). This study enrolled people aged roughly 18 to 89 from about two dozen US geographic areas. The sample is drawn from a study of blood T cell repertoires in COVID-19. Turning to the study itself: Acute-phase and convalescent COVID-19 samples originated in the United States, Italy and Spain. The analysed material was cDNA or gDNA that came from T cells, B-cell-depleted T cells, or PBMCs.

The genes are TRBV30 and TRBJ2-5; 9 nucleotides line up with TRBD2. What was sequenced was PBMCs or T cells enriched from blood (not recorded which). The origin of this receptor is a woman aged 18-30 years who had recovered from COVID-19. In nucleotides, the CDR3 is TGTGCCTGGGGTCGCGGGGGGGACCAAGAGACCCAGTACTTC. Its translation is CAWGRGGDQETQYF.